A selection of T cell receptor beta chains follows, all from one sample in a study of siplizumab effects on memory and regulatory T cells. Data came from immunoSEQ multiplex PCR; TCRdb stores just in-frame clones and leaves some out. Of roughly 26,000 clones in the sample, around 84% were seen once. The source material was memory CD4+ T cells sorted from blood. These receptors originate from a human donor in good health. CDR3s include the opening cysteine and the closing phenylalanine or tryptophan. The D gene is left open where the match is weak. Not every row has a clone size; where given, it reads once, few, many or a size class.

j_call,clone_size,cdr3_length,v_call,d_call,cdr3_aa,cdr3_nt
TRBJ2-5,few,14,TRBV7-9,NA,CASRRVGAQETQYF,TGTGCCAGCAGGCGAGTGGGGGCCCAAGAGACCCAGTACTTC
TRBJ1-1,NA,12,TRBV9,NA,CASSGSNTEAFF,TGTGCCAGCAGCGGTAGTAACACTGAAGCTTTCTTT
TRBJ1-5,medium-sized,13,TRBV7-2,NA,CASSLGVNQPQHF,TGTGCCAGCAGCTTAGGGGTCAATCAGCCCCAGCATTTT
TRBJ1-2,NA,13,TRBV5-4,NA,CASSLNRNYGYTF,TGTGCCAGCAGCTTAAACCGAAACTATGGCTACACCTTC
TRBJ2-7,few,14,TRBV9,NA,CASSPQMDPGEQYF,TGTGCCAGCAGCCCCCAGATGGACCCGGGGGAGCAGTACTTC
TRBJ1-3,NA,15,TRBV7-2,NA,CASSWNTGAGNTIYF,TGTGCCAGCAGCTGGAACACGGGCGCTGGAAACACCATATATTTT
TRBJ2-5,NA,15,TRBV14,TRBD2,CASSQASGRGETQYF,TGTGCCAGCAGCCAGGCTAGCGGGAGAGGGGAGACCCAGTACTTC
TRBJ2-1,NA,14,TRBV28,TRBD2,CATTSGLTNYEQFF,TGTGCCACTACTTCGGGACTAACCAACTATGAGCAGTTCTTC
TRBJ2-4,NA,14,TRBV11-2,NA,CASSLSAGENIQYF,TGTGCCAGCAGCTTATCTGCAGGGGAGAACATTCAGTACTTC
TRBJ2-7,NA,14,TRBV7-2,TRBD2,CASSHGLAVGEQYF,TGTGCCAGCAGCCATGGACTAGCGGTAGGGGAGCAGTACTTC
TRBJ2-6,NA,19,TRBV7-6,TRBD2,CASSVGTSGRRSGANVLTF,TGTGCCAGCAGCGTCGGGACTAGCGGGAGGAGATCCGGGGCCAACGTCCTGACTTTC
TRBJ1-1,once,14,TRBV5-1,TRBD1,CASSLGTGDTEAFF,TGCGCCAGCAGCTTGGGGACAGGGGATACTGAAGCTTTCTTT
TRBJ1-2,NA,15,TRBV5-4,NA,CASSLEGREAWGYTF,TGTGCCAGCAGCCTGGAGGGTCGGGAGGCCTGGGGCTACACCTTC
TRBJ1-1,NA,12,TRBV7-9,NA,CASSLGGPKAFF,TGTGCCAGCAGCTTGGGGGGGCCGAAAGCTTTCTTT
TRBJ2-3,NA,15,TRBV18,TRBD2,CASSPQSGRGNTQYF,TGTGCCAGCTCACCACAAAGCGGGAGGGGGAATACGCAGTATTTT
TRBJ2-5,NA,16,TRBV4-2,NA,CASSQNQGSPVETQYF,TGTGCCAGCAGCCAAAATCAAGGCTCTCCTGTGGAGACCCAGTACTTC
TRBJ2-2,NA,18,TRBV7-8,TRBD1,CASSFSRDRGFDTGELFF,TGTGCCAGCAGCTTTAGCCGGGACAGGGGTTTTGACACCGGGGAGCTGTTTTTT
TRBJ1-2,NA,14,TRBV27,NA,CASSLTAVSLGYTF,TGTGCCAGCAGTTTGACGGCCGTATCCCTTGGCTACACCTTC
TRBJ2-7,NA,13,TRBV19,NA,CASSTARGYEQYF,TGTGCCAGTAGTACAGCGCGGGGATACGAGCAGTACTTC
TRBJ2-2,NA,16,TRBV18,NA,CASSPLRATNTGELFF,TGTGCCAGCTCACCACTTAGAGCCACGAACACCGGGGAGCTGTTTTTT
TRBJ2-1,NA,18,TRBV1,NA,CTSGTPNGPGLKNNEQFF,TGCACCAGCGGAACACCCAACGGTCCGGGACTCAAGAACAATGAGCAGTTCTTC
TRBJ2-1,NA,14,TRBV11-2,TRBD2,CASRLAGGSNEQFF,TGTGCCAGCAGACTAGCGGGAGGTTCCAATGAGCAGTTCTTC
TRBJ2-2,NA,18,TRBV5-4,TRBD1,CASSLGPTGGGGTGELFF,TGTGCCAGCAGCTTGGGGCCAACAGGGGGAGGTGGTACCGGGGAGCTGTTTTTT
TRBJ2-5,NA,16,TRBV5-1,TRBD2,CASSLSLAGVTETQYF,TGCGCCAGCAGTTTAAGCCTAGCGGGAGTTACTGAGACCCAGTACTTC
TRBJ1-1,NA,14,TRBV5-1,NA,CASSTEGALTEAFF,TGCGCCAGCAGCACCGAGGGAGCGTTGACTGAAGCTTTCTTT
TRBJ1-3,NA,14,TRBV15,NA,CATSRASGGNTIYF,TGTGCCACCAGCAGAGCCTCCGGGGGAAACACCATATATTTT
TRBJ2-2,few,15,TRBV5-5,NA,CASSLVQGNTGELFF,TGTGCCAGCAGCTTGGTGCAGGGTAACACCGGGGAGCTGTTTTTT
TRBJ2-7,NA,12,TRBV23-1,NA,CASNGGFDEQYF,TGCGCCAGCAATGGGGGATTCGACGAGCAGTACTTC
TRBJ2-7,NA,15,TRBV6-1,NA,CASSESVRDDYEQYF,TGTGCCAGCAGTGAATCGGTACGGGACGACTACGAGCAGTACTTC
TRBJ2-1,NA,13,TRBV29-1,NA,CSAKDWGNNEQFF,TGCAGCGCGAAAGACTGGGGAAACAATGAGCAGTTCTTC
TRBJ2-1,NA,15,TRBV7-6,TRBD2,CASSPLAGGSNEQFF,TGTGCCAGCAGTCCTCTAGCGGGAGGAAGCAATGAGCAGTTCTTC
TRBJ1-3,NA,16,TRBV2,NA,CASSEGPSGLGNTIYF,TGTGCCAGCAGTGAAGGACCGTCAGGTTTAGGAAACACCATATATTTT
TRBJ2-1,NA,15,TRBV4-1,TRBD2,CASSPQAGVANEQFF,TGCGCCAGCAGCCCTCAAGCGGGAGTCGCCAATGAGCAGTTCTTC
TRBJ1-2,NA,11,TRBV29-1,NA,CSVEGAHGYTF,TGCAGCGTTGAGGGCGCTCATGGCTACACCTTC
TRBJ2-1,once,16,TRBV5-4,TRBD2,CASSLDGGRAYNEQFF,TGTGCCAGCAGCTTAGACGGCGGGAGGGCCTACAATGAGCAGTTCTTC
TRBJ2-1,NA,14,TRBV11-2,NA,CASSSPSRYNEQFF,TGTGCCAGCAGCTCCCCCAGCAGATACAATGAGCAGTTCTTC
TRBJ2-2,NA,15,TRBV2,NA,CASSRQPSNTGELFF,TGTGCCAGCAGTAGACAGCCTTCTAACACCGGGGAGCTGTTTTTT
TRBJ2-2,NA,13,TRBV9,NA,CASNPTGAGELFF,TGTGCCAGCAACCCGACAGGCGCCGGGGAGCTGTTTTTT
TRBJ2-7,once,16,TRBV7-2,TRBD2,CASSQEAPSGTYEQYF,TGTGCCAGCAGCCAAGAGGCGCCTAGCGGAACCTACGAGCAGTACTTC
TRBJ2-3,NA,14,TRBV6-6,NA,CASSDPGSTDTQYF,TGTGCCAGCAGCGACCCGGGTAGCACAGATACGCAGTATTTT
TRBJ2-1,once,14,TRBV7-3,TRBD2,CASSSLAGAHEQFF,TGTGCCAGCAGCTCCTTAGCGGGGGCCCACGAGCAGTTCTTC
TRBJ1-2,NA,14,TRBV27,TRBD1,CASSYRGTNYGYTF,TGTGCCAGCAGTTACAGGGGTACTAACTATGGCTACACCTTC
TRBJ2-7,NA,11,TRBV20-1,NA,CSASKAYEQYF,TGCAGTGCTAGCAAGGCCTACGAGCAGTACTTC
TRBJ2-2,few,15,TRBV7-9,NA,CASSHAGPDTGELFF,TGTGCCAGCAGCCATGCGGGGCCCGACACCGGGGAGCTGTTTTTT
TRBJ2-7,NA,14,TRBV5-6,NA,CASSFLRGSYEQYF,TGTGCCAGCAGCTTCCTACGGGGGTCCTACGAGCAGTACTTC
TRBJ2-5,NA,12,TRBV2,NA,CASSKEQETQYF,TGTGCCAGCAGCAAGGAACAAGAGACCCAGTACTTC